This T cell receptor (beta chain) came from a study of T-cell memory formation after mild COVID-19. Study summary: The study found TCR clusters largely donor specific.

Findings and limits, study-wide: Proof of SARS-CoV-2 specificity was absent for the second-wave clones that crested on day 37. Memory sampled before infection contained some responding clones, suggesting cross-reactive memory joined. Shrinking CD4+ clones were chiefly CM and EM; CD8+ ones were chiefly EMRA.

Germline V gene sequence: CDR1 SGHAT, CDR2 FQNNGV. Deletions cut 0 bases from V and 9 bases from J, with 15 bases between. The CDR3 is made up of 15 amino acids. This clonotype has more than one count but fewer than ten. As yet, its antigen is unknown. TCRdb re-analysed the 5' RACE reads in MiXCR, keeping a single row per CDR3 protein. The sample has 200,000 or so distinct CDR3 sequences, 9.5% seen once. The sequenced sample was PBMCs or a T cell subset sorted from them (not recorded which). The sequence came from a young man who had mild COVID-19 (a few samples of this study predate the infection). Cell type and time point are not known. The J gene is TRBJ1-5, the V gene TRBV11-2; a weak D match, TRBD1 (6 bases). This chain's CDR3 is CASSLESGGGGPQHF. The CDR3 DNA sequence: TGTGCCAGCAGCTTAGAATCCGGGGGCGGGGGGCCCCAGCATTTT. The full variable domain, rest sourced from reference TRBV11-2 and TRBJ1-5, is EAGVAQSPRYKIIEKRQSVAFWCNPISGHATLYWYQQILGQGPKLLIQFQNNGVVDDSQLPKDRFSAERLKGVDSTLKIQPAKLEDSAVYLCASSLESGGGGPQHFGDGTRLSIL.